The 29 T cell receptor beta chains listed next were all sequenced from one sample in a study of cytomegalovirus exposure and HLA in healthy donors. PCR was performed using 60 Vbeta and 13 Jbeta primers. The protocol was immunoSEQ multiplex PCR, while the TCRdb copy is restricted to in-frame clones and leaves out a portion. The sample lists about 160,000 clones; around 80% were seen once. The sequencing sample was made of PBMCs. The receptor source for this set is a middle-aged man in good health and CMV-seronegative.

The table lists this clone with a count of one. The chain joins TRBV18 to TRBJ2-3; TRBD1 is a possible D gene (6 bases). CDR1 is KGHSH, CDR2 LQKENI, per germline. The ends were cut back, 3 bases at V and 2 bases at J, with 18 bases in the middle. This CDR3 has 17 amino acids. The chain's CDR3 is CASSPSTGSLTTDTQYF. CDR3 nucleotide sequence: TGTGCCAGCTCACCGTCCACAGGGTCTCTGACCACAGATACGCAGTATTTT.

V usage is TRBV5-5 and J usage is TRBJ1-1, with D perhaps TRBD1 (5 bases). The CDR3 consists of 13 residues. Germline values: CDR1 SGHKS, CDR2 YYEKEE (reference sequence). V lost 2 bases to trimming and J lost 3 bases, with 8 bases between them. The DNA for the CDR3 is TGTGCCAGCAGCTTAGGAGGGGACACTGAAGCTTTCTTT. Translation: CASSLGGDTEAFF. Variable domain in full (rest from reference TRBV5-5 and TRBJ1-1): DAGVTQSPTHLIKTRGQQVTLRCSPISGHKSVSWYQQVLGQGPQFIFQYYEKEERGRGNFPDRFSARQFPNYSSELNVNALLLGDSALYLCASSLGGDTEAFFGQGTRLTVV.

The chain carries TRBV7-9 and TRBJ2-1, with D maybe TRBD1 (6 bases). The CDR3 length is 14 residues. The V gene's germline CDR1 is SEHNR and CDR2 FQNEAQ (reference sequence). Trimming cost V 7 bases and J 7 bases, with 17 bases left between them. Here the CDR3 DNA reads TGTGCCAGCACCTTCGGACAGCCGGATAATGAGCAGTTCTTC. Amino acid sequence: CASTFGQPDNEQFF.

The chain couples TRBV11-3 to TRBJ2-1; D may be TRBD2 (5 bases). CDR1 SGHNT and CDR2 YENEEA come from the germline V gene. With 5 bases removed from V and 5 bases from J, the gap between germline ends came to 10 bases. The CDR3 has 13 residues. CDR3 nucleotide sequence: TGTGCCAGCAGCCTCTACGGGGACAATGAGCAGTTCTTC. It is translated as CASSLYGDNEQFF.

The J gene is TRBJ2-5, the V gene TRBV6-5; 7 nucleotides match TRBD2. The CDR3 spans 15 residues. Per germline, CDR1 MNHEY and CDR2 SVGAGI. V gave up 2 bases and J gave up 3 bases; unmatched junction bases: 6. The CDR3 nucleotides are TGTGCCAGCAGTTACAGTAGCGGGCGAGAAGAGACCCAGTACTTC. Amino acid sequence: CASSYSSGREETQYF.

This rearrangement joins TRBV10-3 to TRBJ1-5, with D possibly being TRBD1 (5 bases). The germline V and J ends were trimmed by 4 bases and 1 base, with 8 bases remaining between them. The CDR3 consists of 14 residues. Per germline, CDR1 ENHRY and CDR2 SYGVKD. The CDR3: CAISVDTSNQPQHF. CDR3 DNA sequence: TGTGCCATCAGTGTGGACACCAGCAATCAGCCCCAGCATTTT.

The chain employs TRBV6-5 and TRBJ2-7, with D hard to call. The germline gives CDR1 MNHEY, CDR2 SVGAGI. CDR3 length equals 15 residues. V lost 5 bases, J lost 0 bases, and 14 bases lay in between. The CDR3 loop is CASSRGRSSSYEQYF. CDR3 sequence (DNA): TGTGCCAGCAGTCGAGGCAGATCGAGCTCCTACGAGCAGTACTTC.

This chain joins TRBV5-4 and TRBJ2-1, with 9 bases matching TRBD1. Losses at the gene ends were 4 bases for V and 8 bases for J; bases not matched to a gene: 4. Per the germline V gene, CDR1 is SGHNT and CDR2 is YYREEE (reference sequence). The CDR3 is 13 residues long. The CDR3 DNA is TGTGCCAGCAGCCCTCGGACAGGGGATGAGCAGTTCTTC. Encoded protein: CASSPRTGDEQFF.

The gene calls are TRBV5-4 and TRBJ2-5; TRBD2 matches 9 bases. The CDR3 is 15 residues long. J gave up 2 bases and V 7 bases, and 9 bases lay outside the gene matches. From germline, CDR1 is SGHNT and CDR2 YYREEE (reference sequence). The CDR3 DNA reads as TGTGCCAGCTCACGTAGCGGGGGAAATCAAGAGACCCAGTACTTC. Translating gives CASSRSGGNQETQYF.

CDR3 nucleotide sequence: TGTGCCAGCAGCTTAGTAAATGAGCAGTTCTTC. Translation gives CASSLVNEQFF. The gene calls are TRBV7-8 and TRBJ2-1; no clear D. The ends were cut back, 1 base at V and 7 bases at J, with 2 bases in the middle. This CDR3 is built from 11 residues. Germline-derived CDR1 and CDR2 are SGHVS and FQNEAQ.

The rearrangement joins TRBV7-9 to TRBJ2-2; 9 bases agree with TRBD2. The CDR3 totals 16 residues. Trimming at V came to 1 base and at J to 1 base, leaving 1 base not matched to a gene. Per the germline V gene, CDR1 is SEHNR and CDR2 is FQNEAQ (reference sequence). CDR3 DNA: TGTGCCAGCAGCTTAGGACTAGCGGTGAACACCGGGGAGCTGTTTTTT. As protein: CASSLGLAVNTGELFF.

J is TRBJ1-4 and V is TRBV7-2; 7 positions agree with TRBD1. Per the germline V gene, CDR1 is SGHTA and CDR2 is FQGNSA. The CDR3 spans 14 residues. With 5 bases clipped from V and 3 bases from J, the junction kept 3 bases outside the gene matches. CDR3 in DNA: TGTGCCAGCAGCCTGACAGGGCCTAATGAAAAACTGTTTTTT. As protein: CASSLTGPNEKLFF.

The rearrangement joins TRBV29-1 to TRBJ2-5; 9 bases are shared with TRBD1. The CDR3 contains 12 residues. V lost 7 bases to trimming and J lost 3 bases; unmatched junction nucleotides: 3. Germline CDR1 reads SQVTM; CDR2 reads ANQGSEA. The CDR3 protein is CSAQGAEETQYF. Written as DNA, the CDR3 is TGCAGCGCACAGGGGGCGGAAGAGACCCAGTACTTC.

The CDR3 coding sequence is TGTGCCAGTAGTCAAACGCTGGGGCACGAGCAGTACTTC. It encodes CASSQTLGHEQYF. V usage is TRBV19 and J usage is TRBJ2-7; D might be TRBD1 (5 bases). Germline CDR1 reads LNHDA; CDR2 reads SQIVND (reference sequence). V was pared by 5 bases and J by 5 bases, with 13 bases between. This CDR3 region has 13 residues. Filled out from reference TRBV19 and TRBJ2-7, the complete variable domain reads DGGITQSPKYLFRKEGQNVTLSCEQNLNHDAMYWYRQDPGQGLRLIYYSQIVNDFQKGDIAEGYSVSREKKESFPLTVTSAQKNPTAFYLCASSQTLGHEQYFGPGTRLTVT.

In DNA form, the CDR3 reads TGTGCCAGCAGGTTGGGACAGTCGTTCGGCACCATATATTTT. This gives the protein CASRLGQSFGTIYF. The chain uses TRBV27 and TRBJ1-3, with 7 nucleotides matching TRBD1. J lost 9 bases, V lost 6 bases, and 11 bases had no gene match. Germline V gives CDR1 MNHEY, CDR2 SMNVEV (reference sequence). The CDR3 runs to 14 residues.

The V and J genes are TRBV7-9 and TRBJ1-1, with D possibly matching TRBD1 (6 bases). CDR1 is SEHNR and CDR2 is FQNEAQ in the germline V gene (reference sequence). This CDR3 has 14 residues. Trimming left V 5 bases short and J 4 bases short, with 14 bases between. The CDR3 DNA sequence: TGTGCCAGCAGCCAACAGGGTGGAGGCACTGAAGCTTTCTTT. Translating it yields CASSQQGGGTEAFF.

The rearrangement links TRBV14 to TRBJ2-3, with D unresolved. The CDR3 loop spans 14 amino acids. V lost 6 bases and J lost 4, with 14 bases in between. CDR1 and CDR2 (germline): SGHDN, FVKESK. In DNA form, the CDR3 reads TGTGCCAGCAGACCCGACGGGTCCCCAGATACGCAGTATTTT. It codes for CASRPDGSPDTQYF.

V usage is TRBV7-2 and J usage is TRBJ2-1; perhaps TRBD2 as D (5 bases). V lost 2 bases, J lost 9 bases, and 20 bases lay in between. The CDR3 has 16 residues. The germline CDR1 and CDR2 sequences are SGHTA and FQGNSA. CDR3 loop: CASSLRWAYADSEQFF. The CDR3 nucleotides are TGTGCCAGCAGCTTAAGGTGGGCGTACGCGGACTCTGAGCAGTTCTTC.

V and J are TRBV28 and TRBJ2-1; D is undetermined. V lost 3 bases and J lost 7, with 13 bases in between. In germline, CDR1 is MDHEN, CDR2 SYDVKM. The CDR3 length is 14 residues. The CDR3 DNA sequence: TGTGCCAGCAGTTTTCGAGAGCTTTTTAATGAGCAGTTCTTC. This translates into CASSFRELFNEQFF.

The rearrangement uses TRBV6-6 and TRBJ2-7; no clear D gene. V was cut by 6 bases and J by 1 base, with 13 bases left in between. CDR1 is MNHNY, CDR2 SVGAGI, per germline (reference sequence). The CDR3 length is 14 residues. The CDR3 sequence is CASRTLDGSYEQYF. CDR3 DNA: TGTGCCAGCAGGACACTCGACGGTTCCTACGAGCAGTACTTC.

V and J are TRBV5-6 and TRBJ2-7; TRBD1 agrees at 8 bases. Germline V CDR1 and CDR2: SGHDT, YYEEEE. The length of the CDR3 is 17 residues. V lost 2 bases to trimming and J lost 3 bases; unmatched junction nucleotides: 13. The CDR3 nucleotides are TGTGCCAGCAGCTTTAATGGGGCAGGGGGCCGGGGCTACGAGCAGTACTTC. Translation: CASSFNGAGGRGYEQYF.

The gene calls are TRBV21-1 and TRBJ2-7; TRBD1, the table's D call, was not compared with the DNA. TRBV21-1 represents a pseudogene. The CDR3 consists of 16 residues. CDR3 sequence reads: CASSKPGTERIYEQYF. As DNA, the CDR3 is TGTGCCAGCAGCAAGCCCGGGACAGAGAGAATCTACGAGCAGTACTTC.

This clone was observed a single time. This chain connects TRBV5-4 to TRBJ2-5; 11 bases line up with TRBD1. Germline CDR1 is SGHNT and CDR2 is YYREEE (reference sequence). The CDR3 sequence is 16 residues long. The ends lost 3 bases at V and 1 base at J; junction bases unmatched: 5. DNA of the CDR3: TGTGCCAGCAGCTCCGGGGGACAGGGGGTCCAAGAGACCCAGTACTTC. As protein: CASSSGGQGVQETQYF.

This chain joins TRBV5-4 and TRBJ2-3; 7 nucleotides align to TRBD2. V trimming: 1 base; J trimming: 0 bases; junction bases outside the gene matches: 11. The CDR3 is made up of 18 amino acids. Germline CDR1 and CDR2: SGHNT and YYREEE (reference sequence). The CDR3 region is CASSLPRRDYTSTDTQYF. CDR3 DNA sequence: TGTGCCAGCAGCTTGCCGCGCCGGGACTACACTAGCACAGATACGCAGTATTTT.

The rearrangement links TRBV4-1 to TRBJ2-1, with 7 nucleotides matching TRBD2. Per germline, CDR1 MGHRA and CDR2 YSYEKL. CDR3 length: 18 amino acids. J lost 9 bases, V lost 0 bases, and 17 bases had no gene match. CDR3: CASSQDPGLAVPTGEQFF. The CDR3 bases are TGCGCCAGCAGCCAAGATCCCGGGCTAGCGGTACCTACGGGTGAGCAGTTCTTC.

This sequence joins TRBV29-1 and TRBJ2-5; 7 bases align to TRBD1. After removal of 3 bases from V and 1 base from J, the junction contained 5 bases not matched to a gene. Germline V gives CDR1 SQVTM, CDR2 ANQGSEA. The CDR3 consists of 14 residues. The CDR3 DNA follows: TGCAGCGTTGAGCCGGGACAGTCCCAAGAGACCCAGTACTTC. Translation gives CSVEPGQSQETQYF.

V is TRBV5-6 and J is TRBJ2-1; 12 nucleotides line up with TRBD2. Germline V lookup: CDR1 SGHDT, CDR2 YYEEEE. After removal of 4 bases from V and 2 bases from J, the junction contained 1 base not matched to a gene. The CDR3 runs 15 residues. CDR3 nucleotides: TGTGCCAGCAGCGCTAGCGGGAGGGCCTACAATGAGCAGTTCTTC. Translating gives CASSASGRAYNEQFF.

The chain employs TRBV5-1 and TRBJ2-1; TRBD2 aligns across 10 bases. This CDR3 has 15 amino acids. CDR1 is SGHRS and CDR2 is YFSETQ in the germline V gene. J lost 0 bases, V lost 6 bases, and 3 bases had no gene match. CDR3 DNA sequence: TGCGCCAGCACGGCTAGCGGGAGCTCCTACAATGAGCAGTTCTTC. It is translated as CASTASGSSYNEQFF.

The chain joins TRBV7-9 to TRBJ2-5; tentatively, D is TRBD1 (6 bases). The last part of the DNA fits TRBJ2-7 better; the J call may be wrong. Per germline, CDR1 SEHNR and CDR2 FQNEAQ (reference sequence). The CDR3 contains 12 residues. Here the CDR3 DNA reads TGTGCCAGCAGCTTCCAGGGGTACGAGCAGTACTTC. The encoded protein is CASSFQGYEQYF.